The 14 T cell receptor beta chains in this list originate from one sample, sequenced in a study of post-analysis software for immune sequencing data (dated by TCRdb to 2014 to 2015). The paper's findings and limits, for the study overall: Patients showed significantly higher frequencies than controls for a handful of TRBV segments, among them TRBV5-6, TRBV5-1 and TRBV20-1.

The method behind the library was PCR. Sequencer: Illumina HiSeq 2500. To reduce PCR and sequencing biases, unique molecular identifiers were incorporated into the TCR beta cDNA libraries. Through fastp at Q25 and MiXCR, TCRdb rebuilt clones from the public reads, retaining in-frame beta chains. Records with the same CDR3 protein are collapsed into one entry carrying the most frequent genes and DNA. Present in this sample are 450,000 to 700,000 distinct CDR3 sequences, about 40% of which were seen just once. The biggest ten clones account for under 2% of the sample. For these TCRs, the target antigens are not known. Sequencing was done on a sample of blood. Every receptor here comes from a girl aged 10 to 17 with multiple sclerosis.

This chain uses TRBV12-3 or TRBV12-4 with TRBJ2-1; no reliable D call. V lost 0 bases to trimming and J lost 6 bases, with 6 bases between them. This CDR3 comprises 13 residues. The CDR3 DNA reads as TGTGCCAGCAGTTTAGCCTCGACCAATGAGCAGTTCTTC. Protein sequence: CASSLASTNEQFF.

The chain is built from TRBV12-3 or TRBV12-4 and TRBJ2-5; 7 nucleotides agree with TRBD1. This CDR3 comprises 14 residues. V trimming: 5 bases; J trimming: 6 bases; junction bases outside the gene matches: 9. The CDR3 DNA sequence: TGTGCCAGCAGTCCAGGAAGGGGGCTGAAGACCCAGTACTTC. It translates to CASSPGRGLKTQYF.

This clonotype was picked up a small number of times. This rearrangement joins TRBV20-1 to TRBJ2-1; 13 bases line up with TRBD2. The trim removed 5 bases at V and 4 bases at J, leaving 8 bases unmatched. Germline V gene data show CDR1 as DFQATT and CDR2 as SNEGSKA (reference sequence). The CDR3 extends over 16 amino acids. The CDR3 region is CSARTSGRSIYNEQFF. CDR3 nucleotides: TGCAGTGCTCGGACTAGCGGGAGAAGTATATACAATGAGCAGTTCTTC.

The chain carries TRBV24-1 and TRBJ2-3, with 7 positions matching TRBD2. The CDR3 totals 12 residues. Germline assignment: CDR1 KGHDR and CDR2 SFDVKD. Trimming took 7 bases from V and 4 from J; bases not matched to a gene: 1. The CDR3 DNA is TGTGCCACCAGGGGAGGGGCAGATACGCAGTATTTT. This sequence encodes CATRGGADTQYF.

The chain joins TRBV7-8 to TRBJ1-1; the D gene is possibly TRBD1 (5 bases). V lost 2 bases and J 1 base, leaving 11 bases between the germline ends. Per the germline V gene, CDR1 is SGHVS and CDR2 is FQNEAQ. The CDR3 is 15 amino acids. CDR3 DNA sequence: TGTGCCAGCAGCTTAATGGTGCAGGGGAACACTGAAGCTTTCTTT. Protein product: CASSLMVQGNTEAFF.

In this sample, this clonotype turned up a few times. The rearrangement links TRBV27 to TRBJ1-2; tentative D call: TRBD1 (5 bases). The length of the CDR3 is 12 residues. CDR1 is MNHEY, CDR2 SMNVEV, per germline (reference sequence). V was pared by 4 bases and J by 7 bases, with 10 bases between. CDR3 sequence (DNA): TGTGCCAGCAGTTCTTCAGGGTTTGGCTACACCTTC. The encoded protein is CASSSSGFGYTF.

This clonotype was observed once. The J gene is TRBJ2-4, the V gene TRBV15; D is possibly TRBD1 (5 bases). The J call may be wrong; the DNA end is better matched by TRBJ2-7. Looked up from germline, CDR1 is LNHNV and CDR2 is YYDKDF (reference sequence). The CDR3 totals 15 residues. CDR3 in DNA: TGTGCCACCAGCAGAGATTTAGGGGCGACCTACGAGCAGTACTTC. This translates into CATSRDLGATYEQYF.

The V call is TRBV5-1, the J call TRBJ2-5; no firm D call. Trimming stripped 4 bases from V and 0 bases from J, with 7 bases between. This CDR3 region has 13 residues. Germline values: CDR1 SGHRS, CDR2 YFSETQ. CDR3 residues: CASSRWDQETQYF. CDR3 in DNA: TGCGCCAGCAGCCGTTGGGACCAAGAGACCCAGTACTTC.

In DNA form, the CDR3 reads TGTGCCAGCAGTCCCTACGGACTGACTGAAGCTTTCTTT. It translates to CASSPYGLTEAFF. The chain combines TRBV6-2 or TRBV6-3 with TRBJ1-1, with no clear D. The V end lost 5 bases, the J end lost 5 bases, and 12 bases lay between the germline ends. The CDR3 has 13 amino acids. Germline V CDR1 and CDR2: MNHEY, SVGEGT.

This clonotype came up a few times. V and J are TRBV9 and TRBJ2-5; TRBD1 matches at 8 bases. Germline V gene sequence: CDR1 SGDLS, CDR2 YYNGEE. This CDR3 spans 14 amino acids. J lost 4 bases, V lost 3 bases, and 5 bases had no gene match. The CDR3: CASSGGRGLETQYF. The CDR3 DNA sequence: TGTGCCAGCAGCGGTGGCAGGGGGCTAGAGACCCAGTACTTC.

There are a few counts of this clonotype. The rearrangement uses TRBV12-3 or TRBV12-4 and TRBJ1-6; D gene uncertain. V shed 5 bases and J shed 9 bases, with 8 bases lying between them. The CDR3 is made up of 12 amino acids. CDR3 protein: CASSEPPSPLHF. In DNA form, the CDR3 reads TGTGCCAGCAGTGAGCCCCCTTCACCCCTCCACTTT.

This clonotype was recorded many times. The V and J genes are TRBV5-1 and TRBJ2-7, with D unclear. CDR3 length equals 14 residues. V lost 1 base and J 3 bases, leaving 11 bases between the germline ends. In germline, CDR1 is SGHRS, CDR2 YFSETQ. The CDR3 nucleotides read TGCGCCAGCAGCTTGCAGGCCAGCAGCTACGAGCAGTACTTC. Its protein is CASSLQASSYEQYF.

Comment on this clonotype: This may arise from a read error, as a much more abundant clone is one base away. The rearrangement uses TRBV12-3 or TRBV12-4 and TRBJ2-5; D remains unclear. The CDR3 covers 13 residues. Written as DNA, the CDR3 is TGTGCCAGCAGTTTAGGACACCAAGAGGCCCAGTACTTC. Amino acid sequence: CASSLGHQEAQYF.

CDR3 sequence: CASSQEMYRASPLHF. The CDR3 DNA is TGTGCCAGCAGCCAAGAAATGTACAGAGCCTCACCCCTCCACTTT. The rearrangement links TRBV4-2 to TRBJ1-6; D gene unclear. Per germline, CDR1 LGHNA and CDR2 YNFKEQ. The germline V and J ends were trimmed by 0 bases and 10 bases, with 13 bases remaining between them. The CDR3 is 15 residues long.